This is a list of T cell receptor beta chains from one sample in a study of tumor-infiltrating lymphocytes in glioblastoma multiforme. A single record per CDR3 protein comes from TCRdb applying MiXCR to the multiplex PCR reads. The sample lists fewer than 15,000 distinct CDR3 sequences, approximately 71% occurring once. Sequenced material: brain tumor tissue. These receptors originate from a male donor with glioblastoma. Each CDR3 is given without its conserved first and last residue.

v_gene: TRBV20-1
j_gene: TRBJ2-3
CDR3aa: SARVGQKRDTQY

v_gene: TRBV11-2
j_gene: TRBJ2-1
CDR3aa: ASRGEQNEQF

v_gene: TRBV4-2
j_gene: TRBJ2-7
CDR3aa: ASSPGGPYEQY

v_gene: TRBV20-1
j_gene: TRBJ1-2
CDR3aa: SARAQGKNRDYGYT

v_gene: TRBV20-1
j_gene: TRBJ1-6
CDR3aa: SARDRMGQNSPLH

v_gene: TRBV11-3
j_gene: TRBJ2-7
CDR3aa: AGGMLSYEQY

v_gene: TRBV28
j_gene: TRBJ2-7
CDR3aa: ASNPSSGVGYEQY

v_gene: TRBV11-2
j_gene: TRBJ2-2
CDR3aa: ASSRVVGGELF

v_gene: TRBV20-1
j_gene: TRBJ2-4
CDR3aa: SARDPDRGFRKAQNIQY

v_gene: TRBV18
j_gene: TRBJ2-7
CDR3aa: ASSPNLNYEQY

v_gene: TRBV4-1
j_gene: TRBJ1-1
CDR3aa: ASSHPDGQSSEAF

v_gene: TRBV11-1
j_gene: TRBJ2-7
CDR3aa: ASSPSALAAHYGQY

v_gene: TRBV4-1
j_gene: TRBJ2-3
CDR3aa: ASSQDNGKISDTQY

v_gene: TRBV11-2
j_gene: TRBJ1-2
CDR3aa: ASSTGTGGFGYT

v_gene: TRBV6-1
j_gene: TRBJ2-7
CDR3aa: ASSKGPPYEQH

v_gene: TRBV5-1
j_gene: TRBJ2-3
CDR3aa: ASRSSLAGRTDTQY

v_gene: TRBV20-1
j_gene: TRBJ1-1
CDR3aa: SARGGGTEAF

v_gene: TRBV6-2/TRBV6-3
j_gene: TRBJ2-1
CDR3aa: ASSYRGTYNEQF

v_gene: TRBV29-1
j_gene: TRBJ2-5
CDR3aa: SVEGDRGRAETQY

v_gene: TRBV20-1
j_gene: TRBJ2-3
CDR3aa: SAYSGGVTDTQY

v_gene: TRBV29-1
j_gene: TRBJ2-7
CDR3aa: IALSSSYEQC

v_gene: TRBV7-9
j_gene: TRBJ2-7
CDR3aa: ASDGQGNELY

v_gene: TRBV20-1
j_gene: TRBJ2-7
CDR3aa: SASTVRSTAVELY

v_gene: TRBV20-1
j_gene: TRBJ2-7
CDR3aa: SARDRIRYEQY

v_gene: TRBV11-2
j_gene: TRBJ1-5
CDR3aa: VSSSLVGSSQH

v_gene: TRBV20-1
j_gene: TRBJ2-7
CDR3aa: SARGAAEFYEQY

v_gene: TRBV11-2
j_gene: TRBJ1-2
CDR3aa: ASSSLGGGAYGYT

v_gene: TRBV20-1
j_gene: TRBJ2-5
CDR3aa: SARDLGPAKETQC

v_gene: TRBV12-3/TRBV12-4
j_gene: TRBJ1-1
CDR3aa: ASSLSGGLSF

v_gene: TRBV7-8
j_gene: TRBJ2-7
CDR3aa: ASSIATGGCEQY

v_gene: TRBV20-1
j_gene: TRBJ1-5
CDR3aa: SASSRPGPQH

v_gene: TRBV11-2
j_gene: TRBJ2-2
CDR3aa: ASSLVRSSGGLNAGELF

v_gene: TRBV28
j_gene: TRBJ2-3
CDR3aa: ASRNSGTNTDTQY

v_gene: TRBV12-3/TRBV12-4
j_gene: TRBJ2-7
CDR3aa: ASSFGYEQY

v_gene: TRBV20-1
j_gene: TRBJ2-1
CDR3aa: SARAPAAGLGYNEQF

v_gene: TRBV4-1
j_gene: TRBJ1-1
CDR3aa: VSSQEISIEAF

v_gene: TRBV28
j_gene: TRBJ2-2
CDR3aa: ASSPTLGLAGSVVTGELF

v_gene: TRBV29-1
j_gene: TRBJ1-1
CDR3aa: SVDRQNLNTEAF

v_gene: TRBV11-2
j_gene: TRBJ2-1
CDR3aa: ASSLIGGLLFNGQF

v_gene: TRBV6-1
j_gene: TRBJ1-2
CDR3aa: ANRESLSDGYT

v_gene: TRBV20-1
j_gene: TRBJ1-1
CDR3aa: SARNPQGGPEAF